This entry lists 27 T cell receptor beta chains sequenced from one sample in a study of response to subunit inactivated influenza vaccine. TCRdb fed the RT-PCR reads into MiXCR, producing one record per CDR3 protein. The sample has roughly 570,000 distinct CDR3 sequences; 13% are singletons. The sequenced sample was PBMCs from blood, obtained about 40 days after vaccination. The receptors stem from a middle-aged man who received an inactivated influenza vaccine.

This clonotype has just a few counts. The V call is TRBV6-1, the J call TRBJ2-7; D is unresolved. Between the trimmed V and J ends, which lost 7 bases and 0 bases, there was a span of 10 bases. The germline CDR1 and CDR2 sequences are MNHNS and SASEGT. The CDR3 has 13 amino acids. The CDR3 region is CASNQRSSYEQYF. DNA of the CDR3: TGTGCCAGCAACCAGCGAAGCTCCTACGAGCAGTACTTC.

Turning to this clonotype: Relative to the germline gene, one junction end is altered; a read error may explain this. The V and J genes are TRBV7-8 and TRBJ2-7; 9 positions match TRBD1. The CDR3 extends over 15 amino acids. CDR1 is SGHVS, CDR2 FQNEAQ, per germline. CDR3 DNA sequence: TGTGCCAGCAGCCTAGGACAGGGGACCTCCTACGAGCAGTCCTTC. It specifies CASSLGQGTSYEQSF.

The rearrangement uses TRBV20-1 and TRBJ2-7, with 10 bases fitting TRBD1. The junction had 10 bases not matched to a gene; V was cut back by 2 bases and J by 0 bases. The CDR3 is 17 residues long. Per germline, CDR1 DFQATT and CDR2 SNEGSKA (reference sequence). The CDR3 reads CSARKRDRGRYSYEQYF. CDR3 DNA sequence: TGCAGTGCTAGAAAGCGGGACAGGGGCCGATACTCCTACGAGCAGTACTTC.

The rearrangement uses TRBV14 and TRBJ2-1, with 11 nucleotides matching TRBD2. The germline V gene encodes CDR1 SGHDN and CDR2 FVKESK. V shed 4 bases, J shed 4 bases, and the junction held 6 bases outside the gene matches. CDR3 length equals 16 residues. CDR3 nucleotides: TGTGCCAGCAGCCCGCCGGGACTAGCGGCTTACAATGAGCAGTTCTTC. This codes for CASSPPGLAAYNEQFF.

The chain joins TRBV5-1 to TRBJ2-1; D is possibly TRBD1 or TRBD2 (5 bases each). This CDR3 has 13 residues. CDR1 and CDR2 (germline): SGHRS, YFSETQ. V lost 8 bases, J lost 5 bases, and 14 bases lay in between. The CDR3 nucleotides read TGCGCCAGTTACGGGGCTTGGCACAATGAGCAGTTCTTC. It specifies CASYGAWHNEQFF.

This clonotype has only a few counts. The rearrangement joins TRBV12-3 or TRBV12-4 to TRBJ2-2; D gene ambiguous. V gave up 6 bases and J gave up 0 bases, with 5 bases separating them. The CDR3 extends over 13 amino acids. Here the CDR3 DNA reads TGTGCCAGCAGGCTCGCGAACACCGGGGAGCTGTTTTTT. This translates into CASRLANTGELFF.

This clonotype was seen more than once but under ten times. CDR3 sequence reads: CASSLFLAGEDEQFF. DNA of the CDR3: TGTGCCAGCAGTTTATTCCTAGCGGGGGAAGATGAGCAGTTCTTC. This chain connects TRBV12-3 or TRBV12-4 to TRBJ2-1; TRBD2 matches at 10 bases. CDR3 length: 15 amino acids. The trim removed 2 bases at V and 8 bases at J, leaving 6 bases unmatched.

In this sample, this clonotype turned up many times. This chain joins TRBV4-1 and TRBJ2-2, with TRBD1 matching 9 bases. V lost 5 bases and J lost 3; bases outside the gene matches: 4. Germline V gene lookup returns CDR1 MGHRA and CDR2 YSYEKL. This CDR3 is built from 15 residues. The CDR3 is CASSIQGADTGELFF. The CDR3 nucleotides are TGCGCCAGCAGCATACAGGGGGCGGACACCGGGGAGCTGTTTTTT.

This clonotype has just a few counts. The V call is TRBV12-3 or TRBV12-4, the J call TRBJ2-3, with D possibly matching TRBD1 (5 bases). This CDR3 region has 14 residues. Trimming removed 5 bases at V and 6 bases at J, with 15 bases between. The chain's CDR3 is CASSVGPGMDTQYF. The CDR3 nucleotides read TGTGCCAGCAGTGTAGGACCAGGGATGGATACGCAGTATTTT.

The chain joins TRBV6-2 or TRBV6-3 to TRBJ2-7; perhaps D is TRBD1 or TRBD2 (5 bases each). Trimming removed 2 bases from V and 4 bases from J, with 24 bases in between. Germline values: CDR1 MNHEY, CDR2 SVGEGT. The CDR3 runs 18 residues. CDR3 sequence (DNA): TGTGCCAGCAGTTACCTGGCGCAGGGACCCGGGTCGCTTTACGAGCAGTACTTC. Protein product: CASSYLAQGPGSLYEQYF.

This clonotype appeared a few times. This rearrangement joins TRBV5-1 to TRBJ1-1; 10 nucleotides match TRBD1. Germline CDR1 and CDR2: SGHRS and YFSETQ. The trim removed 2 bases at V and 3 bases at J, leaving 4 bases unmatched. The CDR3 consists of 15 residues. The CDR3 DNA reads as TGCGCCAGCAGCTTCACCGGGACAGGGGACACTGAAGCTTTCTTT. Amino acid sequence: CASSFTGTGDTEAFF.

This clonotype has a handful of counts. The rearrangement links TRBV28 to TRBJ2-5; D is tentatively TRBD1 or TRBD2 (7 bases each). CDR1 and CDR2 (germline): MDHEN, SYDVKM. Trimming removed 9 bases at V and 3 bases at J, with 17 bases between. The CDR3 runs 14 residues. The CDR3 reads CASIRGGTEETQYF. The CDR3 region has the DNA TGTGCCAGTATCAGGGGGGGGACAGAAGAGACCCAGTACTTC.

This clonotype has just a few counts. This chain joins TRBV12-3 or TRBV12-4 and TRBJ2-2; TRBD2 is a possible D gene (6 bases). The length of the CDR3 is 13 residues. The ends were cut back, 5 bases at V and 7 bases at J, with 11 bases in the middle. CDR3 sequence reads: CASSPRGGGELFF. CDR3 sequence (DNA): TGTGCCAGCAGTCCAAGGGGAGGCGGGGAGCTGTTTTTT.

This chain connects TRBV28 to TRBJ2-2; D is perhaps TRBD2 (6 bases). V was clipped by 8 bases and J by 5 bases, with 18 bases between them. The germline V gene has CDR1 MDHEN and CDR2 SYDVKM. CDR3 length equals 15 residues. CDR3 amino acids: CASGIGGRQTGELFF. The CDR3 region has the DNA TGTGCCAGCGGTATTGGGGGGAGGCAGACCGGGGAGCTGTTTTTT.

The rearrangement links TRBV15 to TRBJ2-1; D is uncertain. Germline CDR1 and CDR2: LNHNV and YYDKDF (reference sequence). Trimming stripped 4 bases from V and 8 bases from J, with 12 bases between. CDR3 length equals 13 residues. This CDR3 is CATSTHKGDEQFF. The CDR3 DNA reads as TGTGCCACCAGCACCCATAAGGGCGATGAGCAGTTCTTC.

The chain is built from TRBV7-9 and TRBJ2-5; D remains ambiguous. V was clipped by 7 bases and J by 5 bases, with 5 bases between them. This CDR3 comprises 10 residues. The V gene's germline CDR1 is SEHNR and CDR2 FQNEAQ (reference sequence). The CDR3 DNA follows: TGTGCCAGCATACGGGAGACCCAGTACTTC. Protein product: CASIRETQYF.

The chain uses TRBV6-1 and TRBJ1-1, with D possibly TRBD1 on 6 matching bases. Germline CDR1 reads MNHNS; CDR2 reads SASEGT. The V gene lost 6 bases and the J gene lost 5 bases, with 13 bases spanning the gap. The length of the CDR3 is 13 residues. CDR3 DNA: TGTGCCAGCAGGGTGGGGGGCGCGACTGAAGCTTTCTTT. Amino acids: CASRVGGATEAFF.

For this clonotype: An end of the junction does not agree with germline; a read error may underlie this. This sequence joins TRBV20-1 and TRBJ1-2; D call uncertain. The CDR3 is made up of 10 amino acids. Germline CDR1 DFQATT, CDR2 SNEGSKA (reference sequence). CDR3 region: CVNVDYGYTF. CDR3 coding DNA: TGTGTAAATGTGGACTATGGCTACACCTTC.

In its sample, this clonotype was seen many times. The gene calls are TRBV5-1 and TRBJ2-1; possibly TRBD1 for D (6 bases). The CDR3 has 15 amino acids. CDR1 SGHRS and CDR2 YFSETQ come from the germline V gene. V was shortened by 1 base and J by 3 bases, with 11 bases between the two germline ends. Here the CDR3 DNA reads TGCGCCAGCAGCTTGACTCAGGGGCTCTACAATGAGCAGTTCTTC. Translation gives CASSLTQGLYNEQFF.

This clonotype appeared many times. The chain carries TRBV20-1 and TRBJ2-1; the match to TRBD2 covers 10 bases. The V segment lost 5 bases and the J segment 3 bases; nucleotides outside the gene matches: 7. CDR3 length equals 15 residues. CDR1 and CDR2 (germline): DFQATT, SNEGSKA (reference sequence). DNA for the CDR3: TGCAGTGCTCCTCGGACTAGCGGACTCTACAATGAGCAGTTCTTC. It translates to CSAPRTSGLYNEQFF.

The gene calls are TRBV28 and TRBJ2-7, with 9 nucleotides matching TRBD1. Germline V gene sequence: CDR1 MDHEN, CDR2 SYDVKM. The V segment lost 7 bases and the J segment 2 bases; nucleotides outside the gene matches: 3. The CDR3 covers 13 residues. Written as DNA, the CDR3 is TGTGCCAGCACGACAGGGGGGACCTACGAGCAGTACTTC. As protein: CASTTGGTYEQYF.

This chain connects TRBV4-1 to TRBJ2-6, with TRBD2 as a possible D gene (5 bases). CDR1 is MGHRA, CDR2 YSYEKL, per germline. This CDR3 region has 14 residues. The V gene lost 6 bases and the J gene lost 4 bases, with 10 bases spanning the gap. In DNA form, the CDR3 reads TGCGCCAGCAGACCTCCGGGGGGGGCCAACGTCCTGACTTTC. It translates to CASRPPGGANVLTF.

This clonotype was seen a single time. The chain has TRBV5-1 and TRBJ2-1; D call uncertain. Trimming shortened V by 5 bases and J by 8 bases, and 8 bases separated the two germline ends. Looked up from germline, CDR1 is SGHRS and CDR2 is YFSETQ. The CDR3 totals 11 residues. DNA of the CDR3: TGCGCCAGCAGGTCGGCAGATGAGCAGTTCTTC. It codes for CASRSADEQFF. Using reference TRBV5-1 and TRBJ2-1 for the parts outside the CDR3, the full variable domain is KAGVTQTPRYLIKTRGQQVTLSCSPISGHRSVSWYQQTPGQGLQFLFEYFSETQRNKGNFPGRFSGRQFSNSRSEMNVSTLELGDSALYLCASRSADEQFFGPGTRLTVL.

The chain has TRBV12-3 or TRBV12-4 and TRBJ1-2; D not resolved. The V gene lost 5 bases and the J gene lost 8 bases, with 15 bases spanning the gap. The CDR3 length is 13 residues. The CDR3 reads CASSGQWGDGYTF. CDR3 sequence (DNA): TGTGCCAGCAGTGGCCAGTGGGGAGACGGCTACACCTTC.

In this sample, this clonotype turned up many times. The CDR3 here is CRASKGLAITDTQYF. The CDR3 DNA sequence: TGCAGGGCCTCCAAAGGACTAGCGATCACAGATACGCAGTATTTT. J is TRBJ2-3 and V is TRBV20-1; 9 nucleotides agree with TRBD2. Germline-derived CDR1 and CDR2 are DFQATT and SNEGSKA (reference sequence). This CDR3 region has 15 residues.

This clonotype turned up a few times. The chain is built from TRBV7-2 and TRBJ2-4; D remains unclear. Trimming removed 5 bases at V and 3 bases at J, with 8 bases between. The germline V gene has CDR1 SGHTA and CDR2 FQGNSA. This CDR3 has 13 residues. The CDR3 nucleotides are TGTGCCAGCAGCCTGTACGGCAAAAACATTCAGTACTTC. It yields the protein CASSLYGKNIQYF. Full variable domain (rest looked up from reference TRBV7-2 and TRBJ2-4): GAGVSQSPSNKVTEKGKDVELRCDPISGHTALYWYRQSLGQGLEFLIYFQGNSAPDKSGLPSDRFSAERTGGSVSTLTIQRTQQEDSAVYLCASSLYGKNIQYFGAGTRLSVL.

This clonotype showed up just a few times. The DNA for the CDR3 is TGTGCCAGCAGCAATAGCGTAGAGACCCAGTACTTC. This codes for CASSNSVETQYF. V gene TRBV7-6 combines with J gene TRBJ2-5; D is perhaps TRBD2 (5 bases). The CDR3 length is 12 residues. Germline lookup yields CDR1 SGHVS and CDR2 FNYEAQ. V lost 5 bases, J lost 4 bases, and 8 bases lay in between. Drawing the rest from reference TRBV7-6 and TRBJ2-5, the complete variable domain is GAGVSQSPRYKVTKRGQDVALRCDPISGHVSLYWYRQALGQGPEFLTYFNYEAQQDKSGLPNDRFSAERPEGSISTLTIQRTEQRDSAMYRCASSNSVETQYFGPGTRLLVL.